Here is one TCR beta chain with its context. Its antigen is not identified. This entry comes from a study of cytomegalovirus exposure and HLA in healthy donors. Study-wide results and limits: Being indistinguishable, some V segments were excluded, TRBV6-2 and TRBV6-3 among them. The authors listed 150 or so TCR beta chains as cytomegalovirus-associated. A later analysis reported that several of the most significant clusters appeared to be linked to common viral pathogens, among them Epstein-Barr virus.

Germline CDR1 reads SQVTM; CDR2 reads ANQGSEA. V lost 0 bases, J lost 5 bases, and 5 bases stayed unmatched. The CDR3 has 15 amino acids. Both 60 Vbeta primers and 13 Jbeta primers went into the PCR. Sequenced by immunoSEQ multiplex PCR; TCRdb stores in-frame clones only, minus some. This sample's table reports 190,000 or so clones. The sample comprised PBMCs. The TCR comes from a boy between 10 and 17 years old in good health and CMV-seronegative. The J gene is TRBJ2-7, the V gene TRBV29-1; 12 positions match TRBD1. This CDR3 reads CSVEDPGQGANEQYF. CDR3 DNA sequence: TGCAGCGTTGAAGATCCGGGACAGGGGGCGAACGAGCAGTACTTC.